One sample yielded the 9 T cell receptor beta chains listed below, sequenced in a study of CD8+ T cells in alopecia areata. As to treatment: oral pan-JAK inhibitor, 5-10 mg twice daily. As the sequencing template, cDNA was produced by extracting RNA and reverse transcribing it. Sequenced by immunoSEQ multiplex PCR; TCRdb stores in-frame clones only, minus some. This table has over 150,000 clones, 45% to 65% appearing once. Sequenced here: CD4+ T cells sorted from blood, sampled at week 4, from a patient treated with tofacitinib. These receptors were taken from a human donor with alopecia areata.

This clone has more than one count but fewer than ten. The chain uses TRBV6-5 and TRBJ1-4; maybe TRBD1 (5 bases). This CDR3 region has 15 residues. Germline V gene lookup returns CDR1 MNHEY and CDR2 SVGAGI. The V gene lost 5 bases and the J gene lost 4 bases, with 14 bases spanning the gap. In DNA, the CDR3 is TGTGCCAGCAGTCGAGCGGGGGGTTATAATGAAAAACTGTTTTTT. This codes for CASSRAGGYNEKLFF.

The chain joins TRBV5-4 to TRBJ1-5; tentative D call: TRBD1 (5 bases). V shed 2 bases and J shed 6 bases, with 12 bases lying between them. The CDR3 covers 14 residues. The germline V gene has CDR1 SGHNT and CDR2 YYREEE (reference sequence). CDR3 sequence reads: CASSFGGVGQPQHF. DNA for the CDR3: TGTGCCAGCAGCTTCGGGGGGGTTGGTCAGCCCCAGCATTTT.

The chain uses TRBV5-1 and TRBJ2-3, with D perhaps TRBD2 (6 bases). V was shortened by 2 bases and J by 3 bases, with 13 bases between the two germline ends. CDR3 length: 15 residues. Germline V gives CDR1 SGHRS, CDR2 YFSETQ. The CDR3 protein is CASSFYGRETDTQYF. The CDR3 bases are TGCGCCAGCAGCTTCTACGGGCGGGAAACAGATACGCAGTATTTT.

This clone was seen a few times. The chain links TRBV29-1 to TRBJ1-1; TRBD1 is a possible D gene (5 bases). Germline CDR1 is SQVTM and CDR2 is ANQGSEA. The CDR3 loop spans 10 amino acids. V was pared by 4 bases and J by 6 bases, with 6 bases between. The CDR3 DNA is TGCAGCGTTGTGACAGCTGAAGCTTTCTTT. It encodes CSVVTAEAFF. Full variable domain (rest looked up from reference TRBV29-1 and TRBJ1-1): SAVISQKPSRDICQRGTSLTIQCQVDSQVTMMFWYRQQPGQSLTLIATANQGSEATYESGFVIDKFPISRPNLTFSTLTVSNMSPEDSSIYLCSVVTAEAFFGQGTRLTVV.

The chain is built from TRBV29-1 and TRBJ2-3; 7 bases line up with TRBD1. Germline V lookup: CDR1 SQVTM, CDR2 ANQGSEA. V was clipped by 5 bases and J by 0 bases; unmatched bases: 5. CDR3 length: 14 amino acids. CDR3 nucleotide sequence: TGCAGCGTTACCCGACAGGGCAGCACAGATACGCAGTATTTT. It codes for CSVTRQGSTDTQYF.

The chain recombines TRBV29-1 with TRBJ2-6, with D hard to call. CDR1 and CDR2 (germline): SQVTM, ANQGSEA. V lost 0 bases, J lost 0 bases, and 6 bases lay in between. This CDR3 contains 15 residues. The CDR3 loop is CSVEDVSSGANVLTF. DNA of the CDR3: TGCAGCGTTGAAGACGTCTCCTCTGGGGCCAACGTCCTGACTTTC.

This chain links TRBV6-5 with TRBJ1-2; D gene uncertain. The germline V gene encodes CDR1 MNHEY and CDR2 SVGAGI. V was trimmed by 2 bases and J by 5 bases, leaving 9 bases between them. CDR3 length: 13 amino acids. CDR3 DNA sequence: TGTGCCAGCAGTTACGCGGCTGATTATGGCTACACCTTC. Translating it yields CASSYAADYGYTF.

This clone was observed a single time. DNA for the CDR3: TGCGCCAGCAGCCAAGTAGGGGACCCTCAAGAGACCCAGTACTTC. Encoded protein: CASSQVGDPQETQYF. The chain uses TRBV4-1 and TRBJ2-5; D may be TRBD1 or TRBD2 (5 bases each). The CDR3 has 15 residues. Between the trimmed V and J ends, which lost 1 base and 2 bases, there was a span of 11 bases. The germline CDR1 and CDR2 sequences are MGHRA and YSYEKL.

The gene calls are TRBV27 and TRBJ2-3; 10 nucleotides line up with TRBD1. The CDR3 is 15 residues long. V was clipped by 6 bases and J by 3 bases; unmatched bases: 6. Per the germline V gene, CDR1 is MNHEY and CDR2 is SMNVEV (reference sequence). The DNA of the CDR3 is TGTGCCAGCAGGGACAGGGGGAGGATTACAGATACGCAGTATTTT. Translation gives CASRDRGRITDTQYF.